The source of this T cell receptor beta chain is a study of blood T cells in healthy people across ages. Study as a whole: Template switching recovered approximately one barcoded beta molecule for every two T cells. Study-wide findings and caveats: The unsorted PBMCs prevented any conclusive comparison of naive versus antigen-experienced cells.

Points on this clonotype: The antigen remains unidentified.

Staff drew approximately 9.7 milliliters of peripheral blood from each donor. Trimming took 5 bases from V and 4 from J; bases not matched to a gene: 9. The CDR3 runs 16 residues. Next came a second PCR, run for roughly 6 to 11 cycles, which used a sample-barcoded 5' primer along with a J-beta primer mix. Each of the cDNA molecules was tagged by a template-switch adaptor with 12 random nucleotides. TCRdb fed the 5' RACE reads into MiXCR, producing one record per CDR3 protein. The sample has more than 700,000 distinct CDR3 sequences; more than 35% are singletons. Sample: blood. V gene TRBV12-3 or TRBV12-4 combines with J gene TRBJ2-3; TRBD2 agrees at 10 bases. This receptor was obtained from a man aged 80 or over in good health. CDR3 DNA: TGTGCCAGCAGTCCACCGGGACTAGCGTTCTCAGATACGCAGTATTTT. This translates into CASSPPGLAFSDTQYF.